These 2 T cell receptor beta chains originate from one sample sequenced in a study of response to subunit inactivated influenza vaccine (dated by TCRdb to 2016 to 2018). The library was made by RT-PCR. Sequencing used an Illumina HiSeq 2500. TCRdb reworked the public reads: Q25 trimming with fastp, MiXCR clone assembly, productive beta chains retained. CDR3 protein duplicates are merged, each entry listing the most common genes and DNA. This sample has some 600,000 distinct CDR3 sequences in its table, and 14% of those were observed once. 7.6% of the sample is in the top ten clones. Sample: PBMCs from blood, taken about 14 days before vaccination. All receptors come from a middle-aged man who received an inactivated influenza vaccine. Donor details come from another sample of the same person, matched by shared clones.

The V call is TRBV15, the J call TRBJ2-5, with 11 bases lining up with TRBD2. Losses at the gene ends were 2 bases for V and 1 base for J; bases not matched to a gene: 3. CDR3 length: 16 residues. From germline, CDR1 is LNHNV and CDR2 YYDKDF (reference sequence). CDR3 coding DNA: TGTGCCACCAGCAGACGACTAGCGGGACCCCAAGAGACCCAGTACTTC. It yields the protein CATSRRLAGPQETQYF.

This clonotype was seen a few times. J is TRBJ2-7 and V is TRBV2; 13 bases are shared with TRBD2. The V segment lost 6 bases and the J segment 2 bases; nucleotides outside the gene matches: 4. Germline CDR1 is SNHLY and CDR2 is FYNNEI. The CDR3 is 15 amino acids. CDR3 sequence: CASRVGTSGAYEQYF. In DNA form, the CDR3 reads TGTGCCAGCAGAGTAGGGACTAGCGGGGCCTACGAGCAGTACTTC.